This T cell receptor (beta chain) is drawn from a study of T-cell memory formation after mild COVID-19. Study-wide background: Largely donor-specific sequence clusters came from a couple of donors.

About this clonotype: Its antigen remains unidentified.

Study-wide results and caveats: What remained unconfirmed was the SARS-CoV-2 specificity of second-wave clones peaking on day 37.

The germline V gene has CDR1 DFQATT and CDR2 SNEGSKA (reference sequence). The CDR3 runs 16 residues. Trimming pared 5 bases from V and 1 base from J, leaving 18 bases between. TCRdb called the 5' RACE reads again in MiXCR, with one record for every CDR3 protein. The data hold approximately 450,000 distinct CDR3 sequences, with 18% observed a single time. The chain uses TRBV20-1 and TRBJ1-5, with a possible D match to TRBD1 (6 bases). Sequenced material: PBMCs or a T cell subset sorted from them (not recorded which). The receptor was isolated from an adult woman who had mild COVID-19 (a few samples of this study predate the infection). Cell type and time point are not known. In nucleotides, the CDR3 is TGCAGTGCTTCCGCGTCCGGGACAACAAGCAATCAGCCCCAGCATTTT. This codes for CSASASGTTSNQPQHF.